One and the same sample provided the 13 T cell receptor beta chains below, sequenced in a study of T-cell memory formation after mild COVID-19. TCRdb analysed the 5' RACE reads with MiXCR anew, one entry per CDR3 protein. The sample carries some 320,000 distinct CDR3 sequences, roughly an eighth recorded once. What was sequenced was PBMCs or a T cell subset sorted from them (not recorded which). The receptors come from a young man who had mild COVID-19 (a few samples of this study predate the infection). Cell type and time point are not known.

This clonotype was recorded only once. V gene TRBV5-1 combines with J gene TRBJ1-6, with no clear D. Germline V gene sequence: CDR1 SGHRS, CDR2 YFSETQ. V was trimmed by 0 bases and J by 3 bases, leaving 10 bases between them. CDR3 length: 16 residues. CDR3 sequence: CASSLVGAGYNSPLHF. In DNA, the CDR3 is TGCGCCAGCAGCTTGGTGGGAGCGGGCTATAATTCACCCCTCCACTTT.

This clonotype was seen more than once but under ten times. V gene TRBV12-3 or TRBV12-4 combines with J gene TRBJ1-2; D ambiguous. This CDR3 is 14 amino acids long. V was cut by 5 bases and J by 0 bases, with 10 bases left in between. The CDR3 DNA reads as TGTGCCAGCAGTCAGATGTACGCTAACTATGGCTACACCTTC. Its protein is CASSQMYANYGYTF.

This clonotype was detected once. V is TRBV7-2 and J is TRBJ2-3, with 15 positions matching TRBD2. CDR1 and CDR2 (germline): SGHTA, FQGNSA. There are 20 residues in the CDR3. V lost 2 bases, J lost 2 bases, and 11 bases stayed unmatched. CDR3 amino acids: CASSLLPAGTSGGYTDTQYF. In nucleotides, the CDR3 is TGTGCCAGCAGCTTATTACCCGCCGGGACTAGCGGGGGGTACACAGATACGCAGTATTTT.

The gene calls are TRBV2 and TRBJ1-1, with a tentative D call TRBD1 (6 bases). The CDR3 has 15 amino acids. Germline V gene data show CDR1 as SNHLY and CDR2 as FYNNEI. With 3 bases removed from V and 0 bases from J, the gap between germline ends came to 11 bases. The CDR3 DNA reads TGTGCCAGCAGTGACCCCGGGACACTGAACACTGAAGCTTTCTTT. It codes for CASSDPGTLNTEAFF.

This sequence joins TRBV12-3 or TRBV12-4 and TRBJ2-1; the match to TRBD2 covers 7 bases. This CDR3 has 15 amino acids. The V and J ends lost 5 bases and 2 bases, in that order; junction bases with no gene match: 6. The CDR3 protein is CASSGDYGTYNEQFF. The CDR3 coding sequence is TGTGCCAGCAGTGGGGACTACGGAACCTACAATGAGCAGTTCTTC.

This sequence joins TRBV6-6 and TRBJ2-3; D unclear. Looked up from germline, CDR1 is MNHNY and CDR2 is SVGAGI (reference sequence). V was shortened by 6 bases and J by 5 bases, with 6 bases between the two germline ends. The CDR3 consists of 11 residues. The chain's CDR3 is CASSEQDTQYF. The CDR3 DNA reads TGTGCCAGCAGCGAACAAGATACGCAGTATTTT.

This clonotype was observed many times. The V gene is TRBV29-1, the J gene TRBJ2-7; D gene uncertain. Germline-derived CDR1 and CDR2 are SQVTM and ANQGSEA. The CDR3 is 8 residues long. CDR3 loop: CSGVEQYV. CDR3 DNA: TGCAGTGGGGTCGAGCAGTACGTC.

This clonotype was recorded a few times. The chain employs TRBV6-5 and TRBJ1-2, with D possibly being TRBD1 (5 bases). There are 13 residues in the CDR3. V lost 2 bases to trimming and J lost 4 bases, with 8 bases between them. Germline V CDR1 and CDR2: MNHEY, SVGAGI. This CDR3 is CASSYIGTYGYTF. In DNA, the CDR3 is TGTGCCAGCAGTTACATAGGGACCTATGGCTACACCTTC.

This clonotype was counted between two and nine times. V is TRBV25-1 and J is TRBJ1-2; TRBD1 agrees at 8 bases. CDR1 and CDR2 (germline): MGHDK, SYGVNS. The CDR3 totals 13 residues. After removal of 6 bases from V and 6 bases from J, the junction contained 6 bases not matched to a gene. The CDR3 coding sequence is TGTGCCAGCAGCCCGCAGGGGGCTGATGGCTACACCTTC. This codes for CASSPQGADGYTF.

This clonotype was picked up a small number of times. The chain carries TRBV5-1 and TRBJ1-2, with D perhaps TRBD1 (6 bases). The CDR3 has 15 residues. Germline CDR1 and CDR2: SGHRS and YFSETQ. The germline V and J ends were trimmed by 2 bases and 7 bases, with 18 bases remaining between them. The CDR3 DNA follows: TGCGCCAGCAGCTTCCTGGACAGCTCTGGACGTGGCTACACCTTC. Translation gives CASSFLDSSGRGYTF.

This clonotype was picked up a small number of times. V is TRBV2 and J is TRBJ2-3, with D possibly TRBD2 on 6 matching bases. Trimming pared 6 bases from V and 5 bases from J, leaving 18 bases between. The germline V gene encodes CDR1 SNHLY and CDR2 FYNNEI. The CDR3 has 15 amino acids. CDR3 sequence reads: CASSHPGLIIDTQYF. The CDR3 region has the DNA TGTGCCAGCAGCCACCCGGGACTGATAATAGATACGCAGTATTTT.

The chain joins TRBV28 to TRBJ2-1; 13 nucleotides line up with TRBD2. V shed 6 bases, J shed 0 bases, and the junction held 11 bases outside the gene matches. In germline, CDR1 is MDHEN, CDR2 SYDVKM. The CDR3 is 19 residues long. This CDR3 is CASRGSGTSGVSSYNEQFF. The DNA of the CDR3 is TGTGCCAGCAGGGGATCGGGGACTAGCGGGGTGAGCTCCTACAATGAGCAGTTCTTC.

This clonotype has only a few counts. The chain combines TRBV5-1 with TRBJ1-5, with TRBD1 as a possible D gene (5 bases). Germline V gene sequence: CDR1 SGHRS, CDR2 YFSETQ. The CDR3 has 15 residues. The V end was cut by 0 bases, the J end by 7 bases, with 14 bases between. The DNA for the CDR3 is TGCGCCAGCAGCTTGGGCCGGCGGGGGGGACAGCCCCAGCATTTT. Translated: CASSLGRRGGQPQHF.